This T cell receptor beta chain was obtained from a study of human T cells and chemical hapten exposure. Study-wide points: Expanded TCRs created a significantly greater count of big CDR3 similarity clusters than controls did. Those TCRs sitting above 1 in 1000 frequency stayed the same with DPC sensitization.

TCRdb re-called the RACE reads through MiXCR, storing one row per CDR3 protein. The table has some 60,000 distinct CDR3 sequences, 11% seen once. Time point defined: pre-sensitization, week 0. Treatment in this sample: therapeutic diphenylcyclopropenone sensitization with weekly scalp DPC. Patients had alopecia, were aged 18 to 70, and were not pregnant. Germline loops: CDR1 SGHTA, CDR2 FQGNSA. V lost 0 bases to trimming and J lost 4 bases, with 7 bases between them. This CDR3 spans 13 amino acids. This clonotype was counted at least ten times. Antigen specificity is unknown. The chain recombines TRBV7-2 with TRBJ2-7; D unclear. Sequencing used whole blood, obtained in connection with sensitization to the hapten diphenylcyclopropenone (DPC). This TCR was sampled from a woman aged 35 to 49 with alopecia areata. Some clones in this sample may be carry-over from other donors' samples. CDR3 residues: CASSLATEYEQYF. The DNA of the CDR3 is TGTGCCAGCAGCTTAGCGACGGAGTACGAGCAGTACTTC.